This TCR beta chain emerged from a study of CD8 T cells in ankylosing spondylitis. Concerning this clonotype: As yet, its antigen is unknown.

Findings of the study overall: Past studies reported some motif variants in reactive arthritis synovial fluid and blood. Disease-linked clones had a CD8+ phenotype and relatively low frequency in peripheral blood. A motif of roughly 8 highly homologous TCR beta variants was seen as apparently characteristic of ankylosing spondylitis blood.

Library preparation for TCR beta used quantitative 5'-RACE with molecular barcodes. MiXCR was run by TCRdb on the 5' RACE reads, yielding one entry per CDR3 protein. The table has approximately 400,000 distinct CDR3 sequences, roughly 15% seen once. CDR3 length equals 17 residues. In germline, CDR1 is MGHRA, CDR2 YSYEKL. Deletions cut 1 base from V and 8 bases from J, with 21 bases between. The sample consisted of blood, either unsorted or a sorted T cell fraction (not recorded which). The chain has TRBV4-1 and TRBJ2-1; possibly TRBD1 for D (5 bases). The clonotype comes from a male donor with ankylosing spondylitis. CDR3 in amino acids: CASSQGLIGAGRDEQFF. The DNA of the CDR3 is TGCGCCAGCAGCCAAGGTTTAATAGGGGCCGGTCGCGATGAGCAGTTCTTC.